The clone carrying this TCR beta chain was seen a handful of times. This entry is derived from a study of T cells after yellow fever vaccination. Study context: SMART-Seq v4 Ultra Low Input prepared the low-cell-number fractions.

The CDR3 contains 15 residues. V was trimmed by 6 bases and J by 1 base, leaving 13 bases between them. Germline CDR1 and CDR2: KGHDR and SFDVKD. Via MiXCR, TCRdb re-called the 5' RACE reads, giving one row per CDR3 protein. Among under 700,000 distinct CDR3 sequences listed, about a sixth were seen once. The source of this sequence is a man younger than 30 who received the YFV17D yellow fever vaccine. This chain links TRBV24-1 with TRBJ2-3; possible D gene TRBD1, 5 bases. The sequencing here drew on PBMCs, taken about 5 days after the first yellow fever vaccination. CDR3 sequence: CATSTLVRGTDTQYF. In nucleotides, the CDR3 is TGTGCCACCAGTACCCTCGTCAGGGGCACAGATACGCAGTATTTT.